The 30 T cell receptor beta chains below were found in one sample sequenced in a study of control samples from healthy donors and cancer patients. Only in-frame clones appear in the TCRdb table, and some are missing; sequencing was by immunoSEQ multiplex PCR. Found here are 100,000 to 150,000 clones, 75% to 95% of them singletons; the top ten hold under 3%. Sequenced sample: blood. The source is a man aged 35 to 55 in good health.

The CDR3 DNA sequence: TGTGCCAGCAGCCCGAGGGGGGGACAGGGGAACGAGCAGTACTTC. Its translation: CASSPRGGQGNEQYF. This chain uses TRBV9 with TRBJ2-7; 10 bases agree with TRBD1. CDR3 length equals 15 residues. The germline CDR1 and CDR2 sequences are SGDLS and YYNGEE. The V segment lost 4 bases and the J segment 5 bases; nucleotides outside the gene matches: 9.

The chain joins TRBV11-2 to TRBJ2-7, with 8 nucleotides matching TRBD2. Looked up from germline, CDR1 is SGHAT and CDR2 is FQNNGV. This CDR3 is built from 14 residues. J was trimmed by 3 bases and V by 3 bases; bases with no gene match: 4. In nucleotides, the CDR3 is TGTGCCAGCAGCTTGGGGACTAGTATCTACGAGCAGTACTTC. This sequence encodes CASSLGTSIYEQYF.

The chain joins TRBV6-4 to TRBJ2-3; possibly TRBD1 for D (5 bases). The V gene lost 6 bases and the J gene lost 7 bases, with 20 bases spanning the gap. CDR3 length: 15 amino acids. CDR1 and CDR2 from the germline V gene are MRHNA and SNTAGT. The CDR3 sequence: CASREGAGLWNTQYF. Written as DNA, the CDR3 is TGTGCCAGCAGAGAAGGGGCCGGCCTTTGGAATACGCAGTATTTT.

The rearrangement links TRBV25-1 to TRBJ1-2; D perhaps matches TRBD1 (5 bases). Trimming stripped 4 bases from V and 4 bases from J, with 13 bases between. CDR3 length equals 14 residues. Germline loops: CDR1 MGHDK, CDR2 SYGVNS. The CDR3 protein is CASSGGRASYGYTF. The CDR3 DNA reads as TGTGCCAGCAGTGGGGGACGGGCGAGCTATGGCTACACCTTC.

This chain connects TRBV9 to TRBJ1-6; TRBD1 is a possible D gene (6 bases). V dropped 2 bases and J dropped 6 bases, with 12 bases sitting between them. This CDR3 comprises 15 residues. CDR1 is SGDLS, CDR2 YYNGEE, per germline. CDR3: CASSVLGARNSPLHF. The CDR3 DNA sequence: TGTGCCAGCAGCGTCTTGGGGGCGCGTAATTCACCCCTCCACTTT. Looking up the rest from reference TRBV9 and TRBJ1-6 gives the full variable domain: DSGVTQTPKHLITATGQRVTLRCSPRSGDLSVYWYQQSLDQGLQFLIQYYNGEERAKGNILERFSAQQFPDLHSELNLSSLELGDSALYFCASSVLGARNSPLHFGNGTRLTVT.

The J gene is TRBJ2-1, the V gene TRBV19, with D possibly being TRBD2 (6 bases). The CDR3 consists of 14 residues. Per germline, CDR1 LNHDA and CDR2 SQIVND (reference sequence). V lost 3 bases to trimming and J lost 6 bases, with 12 bases between them. The CDR3 DNA follows: TGTGCCAGTAGTATTGCGGACTATGGCAATGAGCAGTTCTTC. Protein product: CASSIADYGNEQFF.

The V call is TRBV5-5, the J call TRBJ1-4; the D gene is possibly TRBD1 (6 bases). Trimming shortened V by 3 bases and J by 3 bases, and 12 bases separated the two germline ends. The CDR3 sequence is 15 residues long. Per the germline V gene, CDR1 is SGHKS and CDR2 is YYEKEE (reference sequence). In DNA, the CDR3 is TGTGCCAGCAGCTCGCAGGGGCATGCTAATGAAAAACTGTTTTTT. Its protein is CASSSQGHANEKLFF. The complete variable domain, with remaining parts taken from reference TRBV5-5 and TRBJ1-4, reads DAGVTQSPTHLIKTRGQQVTLRCSPISGHKSVSWYQQVLGQGPQFIFQYYEKEERGRGNFPDRFSARQFPNYSSELNVNALLLGDSALYLCASSSQGHANEKLFFGSGTQLSVL.

This clone was detected only once. CDR3 sequence reads: CASSFSSEQFF. CDR3 bases: TGTGCCAGCAGTTTCTCTAGTGAGCAGTTCTTC. This sequence joins TRBV12-3 or TRBV12-4 and TRBJ2-1, with unresolved D. V lost 3 bases, J lost 9 bases, and 6 bases lay in between. The CDR3 loop spans 11 amino acids.

The chain uses TRBV5-1 and TRBJ1-3; TRBD1 aligns across 8 bases. The CDR3 runs 17 residues. Losses at the gene ends were 0 bases for V and 3 bases for J; bases not matched to a gene: 8. CDR1 SGHRS and CDR2 YFSETQ come from the germline V gene. The CDR3: CASSLAGYDRGGNTIYF. The CDR3, as DNA: TGCGCCAGCAGCTTGGCGGGATATGACAGGGGTGGAAACACCATATATTTT.

The gene calls are TRBV28 and TRBJ1-2, with 9 bases lining up with TRBD1. This CDR3 spans 14 amino acids. After removal of 7 bases from V and 5 bases from J, the junction contained 8 bases not matched to a gene. Germline V gene data show CDR1 as MDHEN and CDR2 as SYDVKM. The CDR3 sequence is CASKTQGAQYGYTF. The CDR3 nucleotides are TGTGCCAGCAAAACACAGGGGGCGCAATATGGCTACACCTTC.

This clone occurred a few times. The chain recombines TRBV19 with TRBJ1-6, with TRBD1 identical over 7 bases. Germline CDR1 is LNHDA and CDR2 is SQIVND (reference sequence). The CDR3 totals 13 residues. J gave up 11 bases and V 3 bases, and 4 bases lay outside the gene matches. CDR3 DNA sequence: TGTGCCAGTAGTATTGAAGGGGGCGCACCCCTCCACTTT. Translated, it gives CASSIEGGAPLHF. Looking up the rest from reference TRBV19 and TRBJ1-6 gives the full variable domain: DGGITQSPKYLFRKEGQNVTLSCEQNLNHDAMYWYRQDPGQGLRLIYYSQIVNDFQKGDIAEGYSVSREKKESFPLTVTSAQKNPTAFYLCASSIEGGAPLHFGNGTRLTVT.

The chain couples TRBV19 to TRBJ1-6; D remains ambiguous. V gave up 3 bases and J gave up 2 bases, with 8 bases separating them. This CDR3 comprises 15 residues. Germline CDR1 is LNHDA and CDR2 is SQIVND (reference sequence). The CDR3 sequence: CASSMTGTYNSPLHF. The CDR3 coding sequence is TGTGCCAGTAGTATGACGGGGACCTATAATTCACCCCTCCACTTT.

V and J are TRBV27 and TRBJ2-7; 8 bases agree with TRBD1. The germline CDR1 and CDR2 sequences are MNHEY and SMNVEV (reference sequence). Trimming took 5 bases from V and 0 from J; bases not matched to a gene: 3. This CDR3 contains 14 residues. CDR3 sequence: CASSRTGTSYEQYF. CDR3 in DNA: TGTGCCAGCAGTAGGACAGGGACCTCCTACGAGCAGTACTTC.

The chain joins TRBV1 to TRBJ2-1. TRBV1 is annotated as a pseudogene. The CDR3 extends over 15 amino acids. CDR3 coding DNA: TGCACCAGCAGCCTTAGTAGACTAGGCAGGGGTGAGCAGTTCTTC. It encodes CTSSLSRLGRGEQFF.

This chain links TRBV7-9 with TRBJ1-2, with D perhaps matching TRBD1 (5 bases). This CDR3 is 13 amino acids long. The V gene's germline CDR1 is SEHNR and CDR2 FQNEAQ (reference sequence). V lost 0 bases, J lost 8 bases, and 10 bases lay in between. The CDR3 here is CASSLAGLEGYTF. The CDR3 coding sequence is TGTGCCAGCAGCTTAGCGGGGCTGGAGGGCTACACCTTC.

The V call is TRBV2, the J call TRBJ1-2; TRBD1 matches at 12 bases. V trimming: 5 bases; J trimming: 7 bases; junction bases outside the gene matches: 8. This CDR3 has 15 amino acids. CDR1 is SNHLY, CDR2 FYNNEI, per germline. CDR3: CASSQRGTGGSGYTF. The CDR3 coding sequence is TGTGCCAGCAGTCAAAGGGGGACAGGGGGCAGTGGCTACACCTTC.

The chain employs TRBV4-1 and TRBJ2-3; 8 bases align to TRBD1. This CDR3 contains 16 residues. CDR1 is MGHRA and CDR2 is YSYEKL in the germline V gene. V dropped 3 bases and J dropped 3; count of bases not matched to a gene: 8. Written as DNA, the CDR3 is TGCGCCAGCAGCCACGGAGGACAGGGAGTGACAGATACGCAGTATTTT. This sequence encodes CASSHGGQGVTDTQYF.

This clone was picked up one time. The chain carries TRBV10-3 and TRBJ1-1; D remains unclear. Trimming took off 8 bases at V and 4 bases at J, with 11 bases between the two ends. The CDR3 contains 12 residues. Per germline, CDR1 ENHRY and CDR2 SYGVKD. CDR3 bases: TGTGCCATCGCGCGGGAGAGCACTGAAGCTTTCTTT. Its translation is CAIARESTEAFF.

The chain is built from TRBV10-3 and TRBJ2-7, with 10 bases lining up with TRBD1. The V gene end was trimmed by 8 bases and the J gene end by 1 base; junction bases not matched to a gene: 2. The CDR3 is made up of 13 amino acids. Germline V gene sequence: CDR1 ENHRY, CDR2 SYGVKD. CDR3 bases: TGTGCCATCCGGGACAGGGGTTCCTACGAGCAGTACTTC. Its translation is CAIRDRGSYEQYF.

V usage is TRBV10-1 and J usage is TRBJ2-5, with D possibly called TRBD1 or TRBD2 (5 bases each). The CDR3 covers 14 residues. V lost 0 bases and J lost 3, with 8 bases in between. Germline V gives CDR1 WNHNN, CDR2 SYGVQD (reference sequence). The CDR3: CASSESGTEETQYF. DNA of the CDR3: TGCGCCAGCAGTGAGTCCGGGACCGAAGAGACCCAGTACTTC.

The chain employs TRBV4-1 and TRBJ1-2; tentatively, D is TRBD1 (5 bases). The CDR3 length is 13 residues. Germline values: CDR1 MGHRA, CDR2 YSYEKL. Trimming took off 7 bases at V and 4 bases at J, with 13 bases between the two ends. CDR3 sequence (DNA): TGCGCCAGCACCCTCCAGGGCGGCTATGGCTACACCTTC. Translating gives CASTLQGGYGYTF.

Only one count was recorded for this clone. The rearrangement joins TRBV25-1 to TRBJ2-3; 12 bases agree with TRBD1. Germline trimming cut 8 bases from V and 6 bases from J; bases unmatched to any gene: 9. The CDR3 runs 15 residues. The germline gives CDR1 MGHDK, CDR2 SYGVNS. The CDR3 sequence is CASGGTGGLADTQYF. The CDR3 region has the DNA TGTGCCAGCGGGGGGACAGGGGGCCTTGCGGATACGCAGTATTTT.

This chain connects TRBV28 to TRBJ1-2; tentative D call: TRBD1 (6 bases). This CDR3 is 15 amino acids long. The V and J ends lost 5 bases and 4 bases respectively, with 17 bases between them. Germline CDR1 and CDR2: MDHEN and SYDVKM. The CDR3: CASSQQQGPGYGYTF. The CDR3 nucleotides are TGTGCCAGCAGTCAACAACAGGGTCCGGGCTATGGCTACACCTTC.

The chain combines TRBV30 with TRBJ2-3; D might be TRBD1 (5 bases). Germline V gives CDR1 GTSNPN, CDR2 SVGIG (reference sequence). The CDR3 loop spans 13 amino acids. The V gene lost 2 bases and the J gene lost 2 bases, with 8 bases spanning the gap. The DNA for the CDR3 is TGTGCCTGGAGTCCAGGGAACACAGATACGCAGTATTTT. It yields the protein CAWSPGNTDTQYF.

The chain links TRBV9 to TRBJ1-2, with D uncertain. CDR1 SGDLS and CDR2 YYNGEE come from the germline V gene. V was trimmed by 4 bases and J by 1 base, leaving 14 bases between them. This CDR3 has 15 amino acids. The CDR3 DNA is TGTGCCAGCAGCCTCCTATCCGGACTTAACTATGGCTACACCTTC. Translation: CASSLLSGLNYGYTF.

V is TRBV6-4 and J is TRBJ2-3; D gene uncertain. V was pared by 0 bases and J by 2 bases, with 12 bases between. This CDR3 is 16 amino acids long. CDR1 is MRHNA, CDR2 SNTAGT, per germline. In DNA form, the CDR3 reads TGTGCCAGCAGTGACTCTTGGGGTGACAACACAGATACGCAGTATTTT. This encodes CASSDSWGDNTDTQYF.

The rearrangement joins TRBV6-1 to TRBJ1-3; D remains ambiguous. CDR3 length equals 13 residues. The germline V gene encodes CDR1 MNHNS and CDR2 SASEGT. The V end lost 3 bases, the J end lost 1 base, and 4 bases lay between the germline ends. In nucleotides, the CDR3 is TGTGCCAGCAGTGAGCGGTCTGGAAACACCATATATTTT. This sequence encodes CASSERSGNTIYF.

This clone was seen only a few times. V usage is TRBV6-6 and J usage is TRBJ1-5, with D maybe TRBD1 (6 bases). Between the trimmed V and J ends, which lost 5 bases and 3 bases, there was a span of 20 bases. The germline CDR1 and CDR2 sequences are MNHNY and SVGAGI (reference sequence). The CDR3 consists of 17 residues. The chain's CDR3 is CASSRIPKGQINQPQHF. The CDR3 nucleotides are TGTGCCAGCAGTCGCATCCCAAAGGGACAAATCAATCAGCCCCAGCATTTT.

The chain joins TRBV7-6 to TRBJ2-5; tentative D call: TRBD1 (5 bases). The CDR3 is made up of 16 amino acids. Germline loops: CDR1 SGHVS, CDR2 FNYEAQ. The ends were cut back, 5 bases at V and 5 bases at J, with 21 bases in the middle. The CDR3 coding sequence is TGTGCCAGCAGCAAGTATACCTCAGGGTCCGGGGAGACCCAGTACTTC. Protein sequence: CASSKYTSGSGETQYF. The full variable domain, with the rest looked up from reference TRBV7-6 and TRBJ2-5, is GAGVSQSPRYKVTKRGQDVALRCDPISGHVSLYWYRQALGQGPEFLTYFNYEAQQDKSGLPNDRFSAERPEGSISTLTIQRTEQRDSAMYRCASSKYTSGSGETQYFGPGTRLLVL.

The chain couples TRBV7-9 to TRBJ1-1; weak D call: TRBD1 (5 bases). V lost 0 bases to trimming and J lost 8 bases, with 10 bases between them. In germline, CDR1 is SEHNR, CDR2 FQNEAQ (reference sequence). This CDR3 is built from 13 residues. The CDR3 loop reads CASSLAWGSEAFF. The CDR3 DNA is TGTGCCAGCAGCTTAGCATGGGGGTCAGAAGCTTTCTTT.